This T cell receptor (beta chain) emerged from a study of blood T cells in healthy people across ages. Study-wide results and caveats: There was no known CMV status for donors, so expanded clonotype changes were possibly confounded.

Worth noting for this clonotype: The target antigen is unknown.

This CDR3 is built from 15 residues. V lost 2 bases and J lost 4; bases outside the gene matches: 3. Per the germline V gene, CDR1 is SGDLS and CDR2 is YYNGEE. A sample-barcoded 5' primer and a J-beta primer mix were used in a second PCR of about 6 to 11 cycles. Each CDR3 protein is one row after TCRdb ran MiXCR on the 5' RACE reads. The sample has approximately 780,000 distinct CDR3 sequences; 20% to 30% are singletons. The sample was also linked to a second study, of T cells of mothers and their children.

The source is a boy between 5 and 17 years old in good health. The V gene is TRBV9, the J gene TRBJ2-2; 9 nucleotides align to TRBD1. Specimen: blood. The CDR3 bases are TGTGCCAGCAGCGTCCGGGACAGGGCCACCGGGGAGCTGTTTTTT. This gives the protein CASSVRDRATGELFF.